This TCR beta chain emerged from a study of T cells after somatic rescue of genetic block. The J segment lost 6 bases and the V segment lost 4 bases, leaving 13 bases of the junction unmatched. This CDR3 is 17 amino acids long. The germline V gene has CDR1 MGHDK and CDR2 SYGVNS. Only in-frame clones appear in the TCRdb table, and some are missing; sequencing was by immunoSEQ multiplex PCR. Among 13,000 or so clones, around 72% were seen once, and the ten largest hold approximately 19%. The sequenced material came from peripheral blood mononuclear cells (PBMCs). This TCR was recovered from a boy aged 5 to 17. This sequence joins TRBV25-1 and TRBJ2-1; TRBD2 matches at 9 bases. The CDR3 loop reads CASSAPFSGRSGNEQFF. Here the CDR3 DNA reads TGTGCCAGCAGTGCCCCATTTAGCGGGAGATCTGGCAATGAGCAGTTCTTC.